The rows below give T cell receptor beta chains drawn from one sample of a study of long-term antiretroviral therapy in people with HIV. Only in-frame clones appear in the TCRdb table, and some are missing; sequencing was by immunoSEQ multiplex PCR. Of approximately 35,000 clones in the sample, around 97% were seen once. This specimen consisted of unsorted PBMCs, obtained 6.9 years after starting antiretroviral therapy. The receptors derive from a young man with HIV. The CDR3 runs from the conserved cysteine through the conserved F or W. D genes are given only for firm matches. Some rows have no size entry. The others give once, few or many, or a class for an expanded clone.

V gene	clone size	D gene	J gene	CDR3 protein	CDR3 DNA
TRBV19	.	.	TRBJ1-2	CASSPLGTLATNYGYTF	TGTGCCAGTAGTCCGCTCGGGACTCTAGCTACTAACTATGGCTACACCTTC
TRBV2	.	TRBD1	TRBJ1-3	CASSGGGVGNTIYF	TGTGCCAGCAGTGGAGGGGGCGTTGGAAACACCATATATTTT
TRBV6-5	.	TRBD2	TRBJ2-2	CASSYAGVHTGELFF	TGTGCCAGCAGTTATGCGGGGGTGCACACCGGGGAGCTGTTTTTT
TRBV4-2	once	.	TRBJ1-4	CASSQDGPTEGKLFF	TGTGCCAGCAGCCAAGATGGCCCAACCGAGGGGAAACTGTTTTTT
TRBV10-3	.	TRBD2	TRBJ2-2	CAISVGRWGLQSTGELFF	TGTGCCATCAGTGTCGGACGATGGGGACTACAGAGCACCGGGGAGCTGTTTTTT
TRBV6-5	medium-sized	.	TRBJ2-2	CASSYSSGPSGELFF	TGTGCCAGCAGTTACTCGTCAGGGCCATCCGGGGAGCTGTTTTTT
TRBV9	.	.	TRBJ2-1	CASSVVLGYEQFF	TGTGCCAGCAGCGTAGTTCTAGGGTATGAGCAGTTCTTC
TRBV11-2	.	TRBD2	TRBJ2-7	CASSAGLVYEQYF	TGTGCCAGCAGCGCGGGACTAGTCTACGAGCAGTACTTC
TRBV9	.	.	TRBJ1-4	CASSPTKATNEKLFF	TGTGCCAGCAGCCCAACAAAGGCAACTAATGAAAAACTGTTTTTT
TRBV11-2	once	.	TRBJ2-1	CASSSWGLDTYNEQFF	TGTGCCAGCAGCTCTTGGGGGCTAGACACCTACAATGAGCAGTTCTTC
TRBV9	.	TRBD2	TRBJ2-7	CASSPRLAGVYEQYF	TGTGCCAGCAGCCCCAGGCTAGCGGGAGTCTACGAGCAGTACTTC
TRBV27	.	.	TRBJ1-1	CASSLRGPIGTEAFF	TGTGCCAGCAGTTTAAGGGGCCCCATAGGCACTGAAGCTTTCTTT
TRBV4-3	.	.	TRBJ1-1	CASSQRFMDTEAFF	TGCGCCAGCAGCCAACGGTTTATGGACACTGAAGCTTTCTTT
TRBV7-9	.	TRBD1	TRBJ2-5	CASSLGTGAGETQYF	TGTGCCAGCAGCTTAGGGACAGGGGCAGGAGAGACCCAGTACTTC
TRBV4-2	.	.	TRBJ2-7	CASSQDESTPYEQYF	TGTGCCAGCAGCCAAGACGAGAGTACTCCCTACGAGCAGTACTTC
TRBV27	once	.	TRBJ2-7	CASSLVKGREQYF	TGTGCCAGCAGTTTGGTAAAGGGGCGCGAGCAGTACTTC
TRBV6-6	.	TRBD2	TRBJ2-3	CASSYGGRGWTDTQYF	TGTGCCAGCAGTTACGGGGGGAGGGGTTGGACAGATACGCAGTATTTT
TRBV7-9	.	.	TRBJ2-3	CASSVTGTSTDTQYF	TGTGCCAGCAGCGTCACAGGGACTAGCACAGATACGCAGTATTTT
TRBV19	.	.	TRBJ1-1	CASRGPEAFF	TGTGCCAGTAGAGGGCCAGAAGCTTTCTTT
TRBV19	.	TRBD2	TRBJ2-7	CASSIVAGGSYEQYF	TGTGCCAGTAGTATCGTAGCGGGAGGCTCCTACGAGCAGTACTTC
TRBV10-3	.	TRBD1	TRBJ1-2	CASSSLDRGPYGYTF	TGTGCCAGCAGCTCCCTGGACAGGGGGCCGTATGGCTACACCTTC
TRBV4-3	.	.	TRBJ2-1	CASSQPRRGHNEQFF	TGCGCCAGCAGCCAACCCCGTAGGGGACACAATGAGCAGTTCTTC
TRBV11-2	once	TRBD1	TRBJ1-6	CASSLGQGYRSPLHF	TGTGCCAGCAGCTTAGGACAGGGTTACCGGTCACCCCTCCACTTT
TRBV11-1	.	TRBD1	TRBJ2-4	CASSPDLGDRAKNIQYF	TGTGCCAGCAGCCCGGATTTGGGGGACAGGGCCAAAAACATTCAGTACTTC
TRBV4-1	.	.	TRBJ1-1	CASSQEQGGGLATEAFF	TGCGCCAGCAGCCAAGAACAGGGTGGAGGGCTAGCGACTGAAGCTTTCTTT
TRBV7-2	.	TRBD1	TRBJ1-4	CASSPGTGSTNEKLFF	TGTGCCAGCAGCCCAGGGACAGGCTCAACTAATGAAAAACTGTTTTTT
TRBV27	.	.	TRBJ1-1	CATVSWGDTEAFF	TGTGCCACTGTATCCTGGGGTGACACTGAAGCTTTCTTT
TRBV5-5	.	TRBD1	TRBJ2-2	CASSQGQTNTGELFF	TGTGCCAGCAGCCAGGGACAGACGAACACCGGGGAGCTGTTTTTT
TRBV18	.	TRBD2	TRBJ2-7	CASSPAGDAYEQYF	TGTGCCAGCTCACCAGCGGGGGACGCCTACGAGCAGTACTTC
TRBV7-2	.	TRBD1	TRBJ2-7	CASSSYTTTPGQAYEQYF	TGTGCCAGCAGCTCATACACAACAACCCCGGGACAGGCTTACGAGCAGTACTTC
TRBV5-1	once	.	TRBJ1-5	CASSLMGASNQPQHF	TGCGCCAGCAGCCTAATGGGGGCCAGCAATCAGCCCCAGCATTTT
TRBV6-6	.	.	TRBJ2-3	CASSPRPLRGDTQYF	TGTGCCAGCAGTCCCCGACCCTTAAGGGGAGATACGCAGTATTTT
TRBV2	.	.	TRBJ2-7	CASSETSYEQYF	TGTGCCAGCAGTGAAACTTCCTACGAGCAGTACTTC
TRBV25-1	once	TRBD1	TRBJ1-2	CASTQTGGYGYTF	TGTGCCAGCACCCAGACAGGGGGATATGGCTACACCTTC
TRBV4-2	.	.	TRBJ2-7	CASSQDGHSAYEQYF	TGTGCCAGCAGCCAAGACGGCCACAGTGCCTACGAGCAGTACTTC
TRBV7-9	.	TRBD1	TRBJ1-4	CASSLRDRANEKLFF	TGTGCCAGCAGCTTGAGGGACAGGGCGAACGAAAAACTGTTTTTT
TRBV7-8	.	.	TRBJ2-3	CASGGGTEDTQYF	TGTGCCAGCGGCGGCGGGACGGAAGATACGCAGTATTTT
TRBV21-1	.	.	TRBJ2-7	CASSNGGYSYEQYF	TGTGCCAGCAGCAACGGGGGGTACTCCTACGAGCAGTACTTC
TRBV5-8	.	.	TRBJ2-7	CASSRRGRVYEQYF	TGTGCCAGCAGCCGACGGGGCAGGGTATACGAGCAGTACTTC
TRBV27	.	.	TRBJ1-1	CASSLYPGTVQEAFF	TGTGCCAGCAGTTTATACCCAGGGACGGTCCAGGAAGCTTTCTTT
TRBV13	.	.	TRBJ1-4	CASSLKYEKLFF	TGTGCCAGCAGCTTAAAGTATGAAAAACTGTTTTTT
TRBV11-2	.	.	TRBJ1-3	CASSPGTQAGNTIYF	TGTGCCAGCAGCCCCGGGACTCAGGCTGGAAACACCATATATTTT
TRBV2	.	TRBD2	TRBJ2-1	CASRERGSNEQFF	TGTGCCTCCAGGGAGCGGGGATCCAATGAGCAGTTCTTC
TRBV19	.	.	TRBJ1-2	CASSPLDPYGYTF	TGTGCCAGTAGTCCATTAGATCCTTATGGCTACACCTTC
TRBV18	.	.	TRBJ2-3	CASSPGQTGTDTQYF	TGTGCCAGCTCACCCGGGCAAACGGGCACAGATACGCAGTATTTT
TRBV5-1	.	.	TRBJ2-1	CASTMGEQFF	TGCGCCAGCACCATGGGGGAGCAGTTCTTC
TRBV19	.	.	TRBJ1-4	CASRDRGNEKLFF	TGTGCCAGTAGAGACCGGGGGAATGAAAAACTGTTTTTT
TRBV4-1	.	.	TRBJ2-7	CASSQDLETTLYEQYF	TGCGCCAGCAGCCAAGATTTAGAGACGACTTTATACGAGCAGTACTTC
TRBV11-2	.	TRBD1	TRBJ1-1	CASSAQGLNTEAFF	TGTGCCAGCAGCGCACAGGGGTTGAACACTGAAGCTTTCTTT
TRBV11-2	.	.	TRBJ1-2	CASSLDRGNYGYTF	TGTGCCAGCAGCCTAGACCGGGGCAATTATGGCTACACCTTC
TRBV9	.	TRBD1	TRBJ1-1	CASSVADRVTEAFF	TGTGCCAGCAGCGTAGCGGACAGGGTAACTGAAGCTTTCTTT
TRBV2	.	.	TRBJ1-1	CASSELGVGFTEAFF	TGTGCCAGCAGTGAACTTGGGGTGGGGTTCACTGAAGCTTTCTTT
TRBV19	.	.	TRBJ1-3	CASSTSVPGNTIYF	TGTGCCAGTAGTACCTCCGTCCCTGGAAACACCATATATTTT
TRBV7-9	.	TRBD1	TRBJ1-2	CASSYGQGYNYGYTF	TGTGCCAGCAGCTACGGACAGGGTTATAACTATGGCTACACCTTC
TRBV16	.	.	TRBJ1-1	CASSQYAGYMNTEAFF	TGTGCCAGCAGCCAATACGCGGGCTACATGAACACTGAAGCTTTCTTT
TRBV7-9	.	.	TRBJ2-3	CASSPPDRDTQYF	TGTGCCAGCAGCCCTCCTGACAGAGATACGCAGTATTTT
TRBV11-2	once	.	TRBJ1-1	CASSFQGKEAFF	TGTGCCAGCAGCTTTCAGGGAAAAGAAGCTTTCTTT
TRBV19	.	.	TRBJ2-2	CASSFGGELFF	TGTGCCAGTAGTTTTGGAGGGGAGCTGTTTTTT
TRBV25-1	.	TRBD1	TRBJ2-2	CASLGTGGPGELFF	TGTGCCAGCCTCGGGACAGGGGGGCCCGGGGAGCTGTTTTTT